One and the same sample provided the 16 T cell receptor beta chains below, sequenced in a study of glioma-infiltrating T cells after dendritic cell vaccination (dated by TCRdb to the mid-2010s). The time point label of this sample denotes: after dendritic cell vaccination, including at tumor progression/relapse. The protocol used for the library was the immunoSEQ multiplex PCR assay. TCRdb obtained this table from immuneACCESS and retained in-frame rearrangements with V and J assigned. These tables miss some clones; where compared with another copy, unresolved V genes account for less than half of the shortfall, and the remainder is unexplained. Across this sample there are some 99,000 clones, with 80% seen only once. The top ten clonotypes cover under 6.5% of the sample. The sequencing used blood, collected after dendritic cell vaccination. Every receptor here comes from a human donor with glioblastoma.

The chain carries TRBV6-6 and TRBJ2-7, with D unresolved. Germline CDR1 MNHNY, CDR2 SVGAGI (reference sequence). This CDR3 is built from 12 residues. V was trimmed by 5 bases and J by 4 bases, leaving 9 bases between them. The CDR3 sequence is CASSPTEYEQYF. CDR3 DNA: TGTGCCAGCAGTCCTACAGAGTACGAGCAGTACTTC.

The J gene is TRBJ1-5, the V gene TRBV6-1; D may be TRBD1 (6 bases). The V gene's germline CDR1 is MNHNS and CDR2 SASEGT. Trimming took 3 bases from V and 1 from J, leaving 13 bases between them. The CDR3 is 16 residues long. In DNA form, the CDR3 reads TGTGCCAGCAGTGATAACAGGGCTGGAAGCAATCAGCCCCAGCATTTT. It codes for CASSDNRAGSNQPQHF.

This chain joins TRBV18 and TRBJ1-2, with D maybe TRBD1 (5 bases). Germline CDR1 is KGHSH and CDR2 is LQKENI. V lost 0 bases, J lost 4 bases, and 18 bases lay in between. CDR3 size: 17 residues. CDR3: CASSPPGHVRPIYGYTF. As DNA, the CDR3 is TGTGCCAGCTCACCACCGGGGCACGTACGCCCCATCTATGGCTACACCTTC.

V and J are TRBV6-5 and TRBJ2-1; D ambiguous. V was clipped by 8 bases and J by 1 base, with 9 bases between them. The CDR3 consists of 13 residues. The V gene's germline CDR1 is MNHEY and CDR2 SVGAGI. The CDR3: CASGGRSYNEQFF. For the CDR3, the DNA is TGTGCCAGCGGTGGCCGTTCCTACAATGAGCAGTTCTTC.

The V gene is TRBV28, the J gene TRBJ1-2; D might be TRBD1 (6 bases). V lost 3 bases, J lost 7 bases, and 12 bases lay in between. The length of the CDR3 is 13 residues. The V gene's germline CDR1 is MDHEN and CDR2 SYDVKM. CDR3 sequence reads: CASSFMAGAGYTF. CDR3 nucleotides: TGTGCCAGCAGTTTTATGGCAGGGGCTGGCTACACCTTC.

On this clone itself: At the DNA level, this CDR3 is encoded by other sequences in the same sample as well. The chain employs TRBV19 and TRBJ1-2, with TRBD1 as a possible D gene (6 bases). Per germline, CDR1 LNHDA and CDR2 SQIVND (reference sequence). The CDR3 length is 13 residues. Trimming removed 5 bases from V and 4 bases from J, with 11 bases in between. The CDR3 loop reads CASSQQGSYGYTF. The CDR3 DNA reads TGTGCCAGTAGTCAACAGGGTTCCTATGGCTACACCTTC.

This chain joins TRBV7-3 and TRBJ2-1, with 12 positions matching TRBD2. V trimming: 5 bases; J trimming: 3 bases; junction bases outside the gene matches: 5. Germline assignment: CDR1 SGHTA and CDR2 FQGTGA. The CDR3 covers 16 residues. CDR3 sequence: CASSRTSGNDYNEQFF. The CDR3 DNA reads TGTGCCAGCAGCCGGACTAGCGGGAATGACTACAATGAGCAGTTCTTC.

This clone was counted only a few times. The rearrangement links TRBV6-6 to TRBJ1-6; TRBD1 agrees at 7 bases. V was clipped by 4 bases and J by 14 bases; unmatched bases: 14. Germline CDR1 is MNHNY and CDR2 is SVGAGI (reference sequence). The length of the CDR3 is 15 residues. In DNA form, the CDR3 reads TGTGCCAGCAGTTTTTCCGGGACAGCTGTTAGTTCCCTCCACTTT. It is translated as CASSFSGTAVSSLHF.

V gene TRBV5-1 combines with J gene TRBJ2-1; no clear D. CDR3 size: 15 residues. CDR1 is SGHRS, CDR2 YFSETQ, per germline. V was clipped by 2 bases and J by 0 bases, with 9 bases between them. The CDR3 loop reads CASSLIPSSYNEQFF. The CDR3 region has the DNA TGCGCCAGCAGCTTAATCCCGAGCTCCTACAATGAGCAGTTCTTC.

The V gene is TRBV28, the J gene TRBJ1-4, with unresolved D. This CDR3 comprises 13 residues. The germline gives CDR1 MDHEN, CDR2 SYDVKM. Trimming pared 5 bases from V and 3 bases from J, leaving 7 bases between. The CDR3: CASSQQPNEKLFF. CDR3 bases: TGTGCCAGCAGTCAACAGCCTAATGAAAAACTGTTTTTT.

The genes are TRBV30 and TRBJ1-1; the D gene is possibly TRBD1 (5 bases). V lost 4 bases and J lost 1, with 7 bases in between. Germline CDR1 GTSNPN, CDR2 SVGIG (reference sequence). CDR3 length equals 12 residues. In DNA form, the CDR3 reads TGTGCCTGGACACAGGAGAACACTGAAGCTTTCTTT. Protein: CAWTQENTEAFF.

This clone has at least ten counts. The chain carries TRBV5-1 and TRBJ1-4; perhaps TRBD1 as D (6 bases). Trimming shortened V by 5 bases and J by 8 bases, and 16 bases separated the two germline ends. The CDR3 runs to 14 residues. Per germline, CDR1 SGHRS and CDR2 YFSETQ. This CDR3 reads CASRMNRVREKLFF. The CDR3, as DNA: TGCGCCAGCAGAATGAACAGGGTCAGGGAAAAACTGTTTTTT.

V is TRBV18 and J is TRBJ1-5; no clear D. Germline V gives CDR1 KGHSH, CDR2 LQKENI. The germline V and J ends were trimmed by 6 bases and 4 bases, with 13 bases remaining between them. This CDR3 comprises 14 residues. CDR3 residues: CASSPAESNQPQHF. The CDR3 DNA reads TGTGCCAGCTCTCCCGCAGAAAGTAATCAGCCCCAGCATTTT.

CDR3 region: CASPQGLGNQPQHF. In DNA, the CDR3 is TGCGCCAGCCCACAGGGGTTGGGCAATCAGCCCCAGCATTTT. The genes are TRBV10-1 and TRBJ1-5; TRBD1 agrees at 7 bases. Germline values: CDR1 WNHNN, CDR2 SYGVQD (reference sequence). The CDR3 consists of 14 residues. Losses at the gene ends were 8 bases for V and 2 bases for J; bases not matched to a gene: 6.

The J gene is TRBJ1-1, the V gene TRBV6-6; possible D gene TRBD1, 5 bases. Trimming cost V 2 bases and J 10 bases, with 8 bases left between them. Germline lookup yields CDR1 MNHNY and CDR2 SVGAGI (reference sequence). The CDR3 loop spans 11 amino acids. CDR3 coding DNA: TGTGCCAGCAGTTACACGGGGGGAGCTTTCTTT. Translation: CASSYTGGAFF.

V usage is TRBV18 and J usage is TRBJ1-5; D gene unclear. Germline CDR1 KGHSH, CDR2 LQKENI. This CDR3 has 14 amino acids. With 2 bases removed from V and 7 bases from J, the gap between germline ends came to 12 bases. In DNA, the CDR3 is TGTGCCAGCTCACCAACGGGTACCCAACAGCCCCAGCATTTT. It specifies CASSPTGTQQPQHF.